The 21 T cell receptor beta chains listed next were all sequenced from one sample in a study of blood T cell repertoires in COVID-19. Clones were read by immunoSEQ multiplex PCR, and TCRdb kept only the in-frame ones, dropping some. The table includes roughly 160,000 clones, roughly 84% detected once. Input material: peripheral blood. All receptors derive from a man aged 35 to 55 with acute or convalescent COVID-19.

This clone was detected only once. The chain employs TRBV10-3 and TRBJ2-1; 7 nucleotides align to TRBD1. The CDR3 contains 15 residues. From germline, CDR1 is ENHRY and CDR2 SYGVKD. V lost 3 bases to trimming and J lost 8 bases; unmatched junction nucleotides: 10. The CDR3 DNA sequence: TGTGCCATCAGTGAAGGTAGGGGGCTACTGGATGAGCAGTTCTTC. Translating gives CAISEGRGLLDEQFF.

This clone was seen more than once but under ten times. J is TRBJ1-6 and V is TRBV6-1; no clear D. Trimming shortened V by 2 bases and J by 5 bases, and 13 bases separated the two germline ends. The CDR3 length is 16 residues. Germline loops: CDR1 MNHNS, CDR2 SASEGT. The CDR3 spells CASSEKLVANNSPLHF. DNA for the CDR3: TGTGCCAGCAGTGAAAAATTGGTCGCGAATAATTCACCCCTCCACTTT.

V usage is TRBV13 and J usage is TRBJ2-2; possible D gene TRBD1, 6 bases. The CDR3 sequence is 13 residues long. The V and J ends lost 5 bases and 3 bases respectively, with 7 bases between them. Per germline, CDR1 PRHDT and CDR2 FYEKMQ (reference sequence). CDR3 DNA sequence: TGTGCCAGCAGCCGGACAGACACCGGGGAGCTGTTTTTT. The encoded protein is CASSRTDTGELFF.

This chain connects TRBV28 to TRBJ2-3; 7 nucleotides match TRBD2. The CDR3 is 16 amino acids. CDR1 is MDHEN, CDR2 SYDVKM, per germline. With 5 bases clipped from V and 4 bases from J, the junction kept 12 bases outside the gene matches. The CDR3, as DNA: TGTGCCAGCAGTACCTCTAAGACTAGCTCATCAGATACGCAGTATTTT. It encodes CASSTSKTSSSDTQYF.

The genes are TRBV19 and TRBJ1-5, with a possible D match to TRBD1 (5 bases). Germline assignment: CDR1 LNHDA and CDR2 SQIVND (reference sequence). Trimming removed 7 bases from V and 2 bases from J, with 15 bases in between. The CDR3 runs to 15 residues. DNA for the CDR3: TGTGCCAGTACTTTGCCGGGGGGAGGCAATCAGCCCCAGCATTTT. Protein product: CASTLPGGGNQPQHF.

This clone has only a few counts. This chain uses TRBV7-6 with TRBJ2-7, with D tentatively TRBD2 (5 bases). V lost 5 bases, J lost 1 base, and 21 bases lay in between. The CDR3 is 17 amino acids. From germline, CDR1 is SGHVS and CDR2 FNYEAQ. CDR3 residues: CASSISAGGPFSYEQYF. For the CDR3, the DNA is TGTGCCAGCAGCATTAGCGCAGGCGGCCCCTTTTCCTACGAGCAGTACTTC.

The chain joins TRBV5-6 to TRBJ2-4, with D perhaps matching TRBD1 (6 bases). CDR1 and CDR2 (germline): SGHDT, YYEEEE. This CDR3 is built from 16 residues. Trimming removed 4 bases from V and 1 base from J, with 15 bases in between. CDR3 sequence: CASSRNDRFAKNIQYF. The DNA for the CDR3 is TGTGCCAGCAGCCGGAACGACAGGTTCGCCAAAAACATTCAGTACTTC.

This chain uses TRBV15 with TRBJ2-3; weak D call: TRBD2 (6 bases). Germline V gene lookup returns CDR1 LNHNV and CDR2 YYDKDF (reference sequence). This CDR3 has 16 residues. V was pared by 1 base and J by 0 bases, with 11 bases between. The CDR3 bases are TGTGCCACCAGCAGAGGACTAGAAAGAAGCACAGATACGCAGTATTTT. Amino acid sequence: CATSRGLERSTDTQYF.

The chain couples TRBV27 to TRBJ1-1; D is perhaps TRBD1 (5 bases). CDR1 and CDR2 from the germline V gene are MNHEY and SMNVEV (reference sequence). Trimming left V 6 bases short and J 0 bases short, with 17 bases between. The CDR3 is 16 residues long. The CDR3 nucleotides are TGTGCCAGCAGAAATTATGGCGGGGGAATGAACACTGAAGCTTTCTTT. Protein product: CASRNYGGGMNTEAFF.

The CDR3 here is CASSLAGGTDEKLFF. The CDR3 bases are TGTGCCAGCAGCTTAGCGGGTGGGACTGATGAAAAACTGTTTTTT. The chain carries TRBV7-6 and TRBJ1-4, with D perhaps TRBD1 (5 bases). Trimming removed 0 bases from V and 6 bases from J, with 11 bases in between. CDR1 and CDR2 (germline): SGHVS, FNYEAQ. The length of the CDR3 is 15 residues.

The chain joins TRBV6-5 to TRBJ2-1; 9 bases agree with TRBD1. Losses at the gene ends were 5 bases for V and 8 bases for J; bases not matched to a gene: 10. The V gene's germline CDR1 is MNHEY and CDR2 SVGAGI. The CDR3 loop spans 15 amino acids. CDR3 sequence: CASSQTGGFGDEQFF. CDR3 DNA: TGTGCCAGCAGTCAGACAGGGGGGTTTGGTGATGAGCAGTTCTTC.

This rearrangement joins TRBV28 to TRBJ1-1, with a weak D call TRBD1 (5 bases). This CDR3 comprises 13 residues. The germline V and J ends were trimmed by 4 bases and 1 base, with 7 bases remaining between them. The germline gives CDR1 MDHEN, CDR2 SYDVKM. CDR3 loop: CASSSTGNTEAFF. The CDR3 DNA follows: TGTGCCAGCAGTTCCACAGGGAACACTGAAGCTTTCTTT.

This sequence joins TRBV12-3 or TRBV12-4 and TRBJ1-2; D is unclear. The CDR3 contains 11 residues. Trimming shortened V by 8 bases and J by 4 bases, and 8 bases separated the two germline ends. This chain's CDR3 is CASADGYGYTF. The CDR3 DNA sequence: TGTGCCAGCGCGGATGGCTATGGCTACACCTTC.

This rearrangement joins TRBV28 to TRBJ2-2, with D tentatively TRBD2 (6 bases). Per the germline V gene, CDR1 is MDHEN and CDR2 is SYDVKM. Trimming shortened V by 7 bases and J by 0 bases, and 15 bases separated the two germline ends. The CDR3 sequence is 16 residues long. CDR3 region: CASTPSWGANTGELFF. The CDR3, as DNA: TGTGCCAGCACCCCTTCGTGGGGGGCGAACACCGGGGAGCTGTTTTTT.

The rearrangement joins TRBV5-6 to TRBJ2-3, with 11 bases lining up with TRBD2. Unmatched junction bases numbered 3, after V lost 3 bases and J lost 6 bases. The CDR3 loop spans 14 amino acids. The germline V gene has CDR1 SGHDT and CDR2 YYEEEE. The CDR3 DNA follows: TGTGCCAGCAGCTCGACTAGCGGGGTTGATACGCAGTATTTT. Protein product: CASSSTSGVDTQYF. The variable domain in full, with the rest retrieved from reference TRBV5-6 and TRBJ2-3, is DAGVTQSPTHLIKTRGQQVTLRCSPKSGHDTVSWYQQALGQGPQFIFQYYEEEERQRGNFPDRFSGHQFPNYSSELNVNALLLGDSALYLCASSSTSGVDTQYFGPGTRLTVL.

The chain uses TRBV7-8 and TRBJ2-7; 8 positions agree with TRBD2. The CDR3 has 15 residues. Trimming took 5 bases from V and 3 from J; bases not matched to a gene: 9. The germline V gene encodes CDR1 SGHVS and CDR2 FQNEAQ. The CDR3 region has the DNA TGTGCCAGCAGCCCCGGGTCACTAGCGGACTACGAGCAGTACTTC. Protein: CASSPGSLADYEQYF.

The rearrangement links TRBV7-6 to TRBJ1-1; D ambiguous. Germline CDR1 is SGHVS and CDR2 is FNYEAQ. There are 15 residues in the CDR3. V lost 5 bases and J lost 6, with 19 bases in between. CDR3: CASSGWTGFRAEAFF. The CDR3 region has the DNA TGTGCCAGCAGCGGATGGACGGGGTTCCGCGCTGAAGCTTTCTTT.

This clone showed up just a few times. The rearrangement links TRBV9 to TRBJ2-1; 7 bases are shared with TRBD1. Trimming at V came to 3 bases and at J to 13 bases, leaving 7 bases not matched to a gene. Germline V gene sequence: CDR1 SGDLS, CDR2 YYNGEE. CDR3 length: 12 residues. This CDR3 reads CASSGDRAYQFF. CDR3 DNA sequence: TGTGCCAGCAGCGGTGACAGGGCCTATCAGTTCTTC.

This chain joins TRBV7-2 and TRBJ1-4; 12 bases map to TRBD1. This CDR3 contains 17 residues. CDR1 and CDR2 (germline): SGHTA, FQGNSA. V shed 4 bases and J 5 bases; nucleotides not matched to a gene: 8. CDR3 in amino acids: CASSSSRDRGRNEKLFF. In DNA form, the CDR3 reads TGTGCCAGCAGCTCGTCCCGGGACAGGGGGCGAAATGAAAAACTGTTTTTT.

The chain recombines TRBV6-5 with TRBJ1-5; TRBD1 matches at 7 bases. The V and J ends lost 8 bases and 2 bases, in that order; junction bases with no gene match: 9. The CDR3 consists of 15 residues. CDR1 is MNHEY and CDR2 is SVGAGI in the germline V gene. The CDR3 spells CASAAAGGGNQPQHF. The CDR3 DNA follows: TGTGCCAGCGCCGCGGCAGGGGGTGGCAATCAGCCCCAGCATTTT.

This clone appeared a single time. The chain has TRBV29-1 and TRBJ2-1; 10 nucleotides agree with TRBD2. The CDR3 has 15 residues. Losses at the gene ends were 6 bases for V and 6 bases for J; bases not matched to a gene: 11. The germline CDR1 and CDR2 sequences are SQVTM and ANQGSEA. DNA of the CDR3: TGCAGCGTCGGTCCCGGGACTAGCGACCTCAATGAGCAGTTCTTC. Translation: CSVGPGTSDLNEQFF.